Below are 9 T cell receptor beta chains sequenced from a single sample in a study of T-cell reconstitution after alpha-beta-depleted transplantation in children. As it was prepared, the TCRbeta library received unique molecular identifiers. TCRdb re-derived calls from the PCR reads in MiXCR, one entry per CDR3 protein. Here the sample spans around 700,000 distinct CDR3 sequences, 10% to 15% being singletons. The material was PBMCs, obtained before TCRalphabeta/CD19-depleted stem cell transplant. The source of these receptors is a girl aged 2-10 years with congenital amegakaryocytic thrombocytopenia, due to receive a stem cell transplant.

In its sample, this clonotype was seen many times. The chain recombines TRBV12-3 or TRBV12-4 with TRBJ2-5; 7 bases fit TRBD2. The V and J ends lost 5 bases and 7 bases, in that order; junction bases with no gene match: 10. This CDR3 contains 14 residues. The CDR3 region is CASSPQRDLGTQYF. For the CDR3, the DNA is TGTGCCAGCAGTCCACAGCGGGATCTTGGGACCCAGTACTTC.

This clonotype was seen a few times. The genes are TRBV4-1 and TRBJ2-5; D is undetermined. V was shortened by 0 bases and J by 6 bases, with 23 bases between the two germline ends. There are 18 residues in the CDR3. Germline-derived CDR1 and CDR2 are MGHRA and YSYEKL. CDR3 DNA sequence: TGCGCCAGCAGCCAAGAATATTTCCACACCCCCTTGGCCAAGACCCAGTACTTC. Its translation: CASSQEYFHTPLAKTQYF.

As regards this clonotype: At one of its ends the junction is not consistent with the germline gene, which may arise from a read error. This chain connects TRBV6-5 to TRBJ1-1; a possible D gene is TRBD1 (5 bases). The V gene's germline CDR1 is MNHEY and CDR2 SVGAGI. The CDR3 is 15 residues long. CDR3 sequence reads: CASSFLGAVNIEAFF. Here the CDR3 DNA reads TGTGCCAGCAGTTTCCTAGGGGCCGTGAACATTGAAGCTTTCTTT.

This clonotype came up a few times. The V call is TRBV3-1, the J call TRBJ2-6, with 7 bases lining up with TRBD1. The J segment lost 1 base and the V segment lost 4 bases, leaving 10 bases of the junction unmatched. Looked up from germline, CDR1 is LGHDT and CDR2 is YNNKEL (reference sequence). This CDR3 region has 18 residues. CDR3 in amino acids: CASSPRTGWVSGANVLTF. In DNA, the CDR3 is TGTGCCAGCAGCCCGCGGACAGGTTGGGTATCTGGGGCCAACGTCCTGACTTTC.

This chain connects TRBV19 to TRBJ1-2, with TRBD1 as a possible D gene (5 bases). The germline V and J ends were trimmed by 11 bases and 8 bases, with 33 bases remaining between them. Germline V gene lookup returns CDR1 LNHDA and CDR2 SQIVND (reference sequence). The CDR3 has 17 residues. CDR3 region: CASNKLPGLPFGDGYTF. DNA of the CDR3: TGTGCCTCCAATAAGTTACCGGGACTCCCCTTCGGGGACGGCTACACCTTC.

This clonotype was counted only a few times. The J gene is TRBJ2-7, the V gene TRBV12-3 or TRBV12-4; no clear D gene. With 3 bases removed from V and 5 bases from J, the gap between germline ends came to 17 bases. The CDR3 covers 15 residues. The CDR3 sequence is CASSLGITLSHEQYF. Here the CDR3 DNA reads TGTGCCAGCAGTTTGGGTATCACCCTATCCCACGAGCAGTACTTC.

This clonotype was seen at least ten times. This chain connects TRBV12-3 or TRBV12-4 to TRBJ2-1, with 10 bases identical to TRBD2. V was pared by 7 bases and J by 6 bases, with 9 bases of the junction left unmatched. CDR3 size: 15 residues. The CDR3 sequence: CASTLALAGSNEQFF. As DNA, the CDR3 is TGTGCCAGCACCTTAGCACTAGCGGGAAGCAATGAGCAGTTCTTC.

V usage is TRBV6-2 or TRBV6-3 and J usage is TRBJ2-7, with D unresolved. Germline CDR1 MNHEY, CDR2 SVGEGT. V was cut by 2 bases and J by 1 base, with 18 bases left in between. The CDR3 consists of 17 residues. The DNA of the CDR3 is TGTGCCAGCAGTTACCCCCAGAACCCGACACCTTCCTACGAGCAGTACTTC. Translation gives CASSYPQNPTPSYEQYF.

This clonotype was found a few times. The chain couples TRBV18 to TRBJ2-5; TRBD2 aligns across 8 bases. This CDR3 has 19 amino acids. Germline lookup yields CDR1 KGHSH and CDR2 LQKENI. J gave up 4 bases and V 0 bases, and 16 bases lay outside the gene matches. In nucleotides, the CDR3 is TGTGCCAGCTCACCACCTCCATCGTTGCGGGAGGACGGGGTAGAGACCCAGTACTTC. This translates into CASSPPPSLREDGVETQYF.